The rows below give T cell receptor beta chains drawn from one sample of a study of blood T cell repertoires in COVID-19. TCRdb's copy holds only in-frame clones and misses some; the assay was immunoSEQ multiplex PCR. The table includes roughly 64,000 clones, approximately 80% detected once. Sequenced input: peripheral blood. The receptor set was obtained from a woman aged 60-75 years with acute or convalescent COVID-19. Both conserved end residues are part of each CDR3. Each record gives: D gene, clone size, J gene, V gene, CDR3 DNA, CDR3 protein. The D gene is left open where the match is weak. For some rows the clone size is stated as once, few or many, or as a class when expanded; others skip it.

D: TRBD1
size: .
J: TRBJ1-2
V: TRBV7-9
DNA: TGTGCCTGCCATACCGGGACAGACCATGGCTACACCTTC
CDR3: CACHTGTDHGYTF

D: TRBD1
size: .
J: TRBJ1-3
V: TRBV27
DNA: TGTGCCAGCAGTCGCAGGACAGGGGGACTCACTGGAAACACCATATATTTT
CDR3: CASSRRTGGLTGNTIYF

D: TRBD1
size: .
J: TRBJ1-2
V: TRBV28
DNA: TGTGCCAGCAGTTTGAACAGGGGCACTAAATTTTCTAACTATGGCTACACCTTC
CDR3: CASSLNRGTKFSNYGYTF

D: TRBD1
size: .
J: TRBJ1-3
V: TRBV5-4
DNA: TGTGCCAGCAGCTGGACAGGGGCTGGAAACACCATATATTTT
CDR3: CASSWTGAGNTIYF

D: .
size: .
J: TRBJ2-4
V: TRBV20-1
DNA: TGCAGCGCACGGGTAACAGGAATTCAGTACTTC
CDR3: CSARVTGIQYF

D: .
size: .
J: TRBJ1-5
V: TRBV3-1/TRBV3-2
DNA: TGTGCCAGCAGCCAAGATCGGGGGGGTGGGGAGCCCCAGCATTTT
CDR3: CASSQDRGGGEPQHF

D: .
size: once
J: TRBJ1-1
V: TRBV7-9
DNA: TGTGCCAGCAGCTTATCCCTACAGGCTACCCCCGGCGCTTTCTTT
CDR3: CASSLSLQATPGAFF

D: .
size: .
J: TRBJ1-1
V: TRBV7-2
DNA: TGTGCCAGCAGCTCCCAGGGAGGCACAACTGAAGCTTTCTTT
CDR3: CASSSQGGTTEAFF

D: TRBD1
size: .
J: TRBJ1-4
V: TRBV11-2
DNA: TGTGCCAGCAGCTTAGGCGGACAGGGGCGTAACCATGAAAAACTGTTTTTT
CDR3: CASSLGGQGRNHEKLFF

D: .
size: few
J: TRBJ1-3
V: TRBV2
DNA: TGTGCCAGCAGTGAAGAAGCAACTGGAAACACCATATATTTT
CDR3: CASSEEATGNTIYF

D: TRBD1
size: .
J: TRBJ1-2
V: TRBV25-1
DNA: TGTGCCAGCAGTGAATATCCGACAGGGAGTCGCTACACCTTC
CDR3: CASSEYPTGSRYTF

D: TRBD1
size: .
J: TRBJ1-1
V: TRBV30
DNA: TGTGCCTGCCAGGGACAGGGAAACACTGAAGCTTTCTTT
CDR3: CACQGQGNTEAFF

D: .
size: .
J: TRBJ2-7
V: TRBV18
DNA: TGTGCCAGCTCACCACCGGCCCCAGCGATCGTCAACGAGCAGTACTTC
CDR3: CASSPPAPAIVNEQYF

D: TRBD2
size: few
J: TRBJ2-1
V: TRBV7-9
DNA: TGTGCCAGCAGCGACGGGACTAGCGGTGAGACCTACAATGAGCAGTTCTTC
CDR3: CASSDGTSGETYNEQFF

D: .
size: .
J: TRBJ1-5
V: TRBV6-1
DNA: TGTGCCAGCAGTGAAGTGTACGGTCAGCCCCAGCATTTT
CDR3: CASSEVYGQPQHF

D: .
size: .
J: TRBJ1-5
V: TRBV27
DNA: TGTGCCAGCAGTTTAGCCGGGAATCAGCCCCAGCATTTT
CDR3: CASSLAGNQPQHF

D: .
size: .
J: TRBJ1-2
V: TRBV6-5
DNA: TGTGCCAGCAGTCGAGGAAACGTTGGGTATGGCTACACCTTC
CDR3: CASSRGNVGYGYTF

D: .
size: once
J: TRBJ1-4
V: TRBV27
DNA: TGTGCCAGCAGTTTTGTGGGGGGAGGGGAAAAACTGTTTTTT
CDR3: CASSFVGGGEKLFF

D: .
size: .
J: TRBJ2-5
V: TRBV6-5
DNA: TGTGCCAGCAGTCAAACAGGGGGGGTGAAGGAGACCCAGTACTTC
CDR3: CASSQTGGVKETQYF

D: TRBD2
size: .
J: TRBJ2-5
V: TRBV11-2
DNA: TGTGCCAGCAGCCCGGGAGGACAAGAGACCCAGTACTTC
CDR3: CASSPGGQETQYF

D: .
size: .
J: TRBJ2-7
V: TRBV10-3
DNA: TGTGCCATCAGCGACAGTTTTAAGTTGTACGAGCAGTACTTC
CDR3: CAISDSFKLYEQYF

D: TRBD2
size: .
J: TRBJ2-3
V: TRBV18
DNA: TGTGCCAGCTCACCACCAGGTAGCGGGGGAAGCACAGATACGCAGTATTTT
CDR3: CASSPPGSGGSTDTQYF

D: TRBD1
size: .
J: TRBJ1-3
V: TRBV2
DNA: TGTGCCAGCAGTTTACCGGGACAGGATGGTCGCACCATATATTTT
CDR3: CASSLPGQDGRTIYF

D: TRBD1
size: .
J: TRBJ1-4
V: TRBV6-5
DNA: TGTGCCAGCGGACAGGGTACAACTAATGAAAAACTGTTTTTT
CDR3: CASGQGTTNEKLFF

D: .
size: once
J: TRBJ1-1
V: TRBV6-5
DNA: TGTGCCAGCAGCCCGGACAGTACTGAAGCTTTCTTT
CDR3: CASSPDSTEAFF

D: TRBD1
size: .
J: TRBJ2-3
V: TRBV6-6
DNA: TGTGCCAGCAGTTACTTGCTGGGACAGGATTTAGATACGCAGTATTTT
CDR3: CASSYLLGQDLDTQYF

D: TRBD2
size: .
J: TRBJ2-4
V: TRBV6-6
DNA: TGTGCCAGCAGTTACGGGGGGGAAAACATTCAGTACTTC
CDR3: CASSYGGENIQYF

D: .
size: .
J: TRBJ1-5
V: TRBV18
DNA: TGTGCCAGCTCACCAGAGTCAGGGTACAATCAGCCCCAGCATTTT
CDR3: CASSPESGYNQPQHF

D: .
size: .
J: TRBJ2-1
V: TRBV6-5
DNA: TGTGCCAGCAGTTCCCGGCAGGGAGGAGTAAATGAGCAGTTCTTC
CDR3: CASSSRQGGVNEQFF

D: .
size: .
J: TRBJ1-5
V: TRBV21-1
DNA: TGTGCCATTGACAGGCCCGAGGGGATTAATAGCAATCAGCCCCAGCATTTT
CDR3: CAIDRPEGINSNQPQHF

D: TRBD1
size: .
J: TRBJ1-6
V: TRBV18
DNA: TGTGCCAGCTCACCAGACAGGGTGCGGAATTCACCCCTCCACTTT
CDR3: CASSPDRVRNSPLHF

D: .
size: .
J: TRBJ1-5
V: TRBV3-1/TRBV3-2
DNA: TGTGCCAGCAGCCAAGCAGGAGGTAACAATCAGCCCCAGCATTTT
CDR3: CASSQAGGNNQPQHF

D: .
size: .
J: TRBJ1-6
V: TRBV10-2
DNA: TGCGCCAGCAGTGTAGATGGTAATTCACCCCTCCACTTT
CDR3: CASSVDGNSPLHF

D: .
size: .
J: TRBJ1-1
V: TRBV5-4
DNA: TGTGCCAGCAGCTTTAGGCGGGGCCGGGGGAACACTGAAGCTTTCTTT
CDR3: CASSFRRGRGNTEAFF

D: .
size: .
J: TRBJ1-5
V: TRBV2
DNA: TGTGCCAGCAGGGAGAGGGGGTCCCAGCCCCAGCATTTT
CDR3: CASRERGSQPQHF

D: .
size: .
J: TRBJ2-2
V: TRBV3-1/TRBV3-2
DNA: TGTGCCAGCAGCCAACAGGGCCCCACGAACACCGGGGAGCTGTTTTTT
CDR3: CASSQQGPTNTGELFF

D: TRBD2
size: .
J: TRBJ2-2
V: TRBV2
DNA: TGTGCCAGCAGTAGGCGGGGGGCCGTCGGGGAGCTGTTTTTT
CDR3: CASSRRGAVGELFF

D: TRBD2
size: .
J: TRBJ2-3
V: TRBV11-2
DNA: TGTGCCAGCAGCCCGACTGGGGGACTAGCGGGGTATACGCAGTATTTT
CDR3: CASSPTGGLAGYTQYF

D: .
size: .
J: TRBJ1-1
V: TRBV10-3
DNA: TGTGCCATCAGTCCAGCGACGAACACTGAAGCTTTCTTT
CDR3: CAISPATNTEAFF